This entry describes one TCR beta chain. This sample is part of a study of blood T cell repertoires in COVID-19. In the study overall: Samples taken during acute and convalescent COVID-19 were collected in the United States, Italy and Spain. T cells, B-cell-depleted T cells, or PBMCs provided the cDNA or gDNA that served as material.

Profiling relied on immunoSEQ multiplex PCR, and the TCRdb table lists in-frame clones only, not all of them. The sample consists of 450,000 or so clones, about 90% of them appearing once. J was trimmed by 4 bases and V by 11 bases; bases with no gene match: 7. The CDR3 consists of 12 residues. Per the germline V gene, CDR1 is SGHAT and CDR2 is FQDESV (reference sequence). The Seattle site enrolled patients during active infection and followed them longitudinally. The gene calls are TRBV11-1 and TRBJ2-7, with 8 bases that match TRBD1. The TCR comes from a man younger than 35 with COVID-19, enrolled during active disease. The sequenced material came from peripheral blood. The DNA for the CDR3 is TGTGCCTCCCGAACAGGGGGGTACGAGCAGTACTTC. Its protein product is CASRTGGYEQYF.